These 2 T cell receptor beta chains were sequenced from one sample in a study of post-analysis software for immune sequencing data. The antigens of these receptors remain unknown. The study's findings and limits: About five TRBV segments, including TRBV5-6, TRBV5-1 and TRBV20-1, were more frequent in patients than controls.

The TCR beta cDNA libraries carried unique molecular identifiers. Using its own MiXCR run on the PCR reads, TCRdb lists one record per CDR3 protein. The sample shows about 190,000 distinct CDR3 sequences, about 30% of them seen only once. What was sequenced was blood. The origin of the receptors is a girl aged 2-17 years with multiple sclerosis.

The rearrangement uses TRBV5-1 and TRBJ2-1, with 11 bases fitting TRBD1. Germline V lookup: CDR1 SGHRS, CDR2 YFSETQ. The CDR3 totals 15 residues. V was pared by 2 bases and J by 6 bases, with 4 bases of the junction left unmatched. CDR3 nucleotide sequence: TGCGCCAGCAGCTTCGGACAGGGGGCGCGCAATGAGCAGTTCTTC. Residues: CASSFGQGARNEQFF. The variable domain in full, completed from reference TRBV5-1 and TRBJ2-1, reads KAGVTQTPRYLIKTRGQQVTLSCSPISGHRSVSWYQQTPGQGLQFLFEYFSETQRNKGNFPGRFSGRQFSNSRSEMNVSTLELGDSALYLCASSFGQGARNEQFFGPGTRLTVL.

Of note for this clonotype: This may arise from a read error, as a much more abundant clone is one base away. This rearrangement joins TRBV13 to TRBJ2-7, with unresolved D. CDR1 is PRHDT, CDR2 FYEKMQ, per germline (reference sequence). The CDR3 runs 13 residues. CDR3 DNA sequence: TGTGCCAGCAGCTTAGGATTTGGTGCTGAGCAGGACTTC. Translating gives CASSLGFGAEQDF.